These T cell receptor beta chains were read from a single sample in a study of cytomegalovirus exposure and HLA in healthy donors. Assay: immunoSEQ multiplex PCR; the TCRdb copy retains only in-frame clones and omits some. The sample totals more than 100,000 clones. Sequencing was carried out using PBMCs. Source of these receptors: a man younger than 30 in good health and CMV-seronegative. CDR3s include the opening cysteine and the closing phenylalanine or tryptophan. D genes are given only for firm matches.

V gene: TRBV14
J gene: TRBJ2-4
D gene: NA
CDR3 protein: CASSQERGLNIQYF
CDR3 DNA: TGTGCCAGCAGCCAAGAGCGGGGCTTAAACATTCAGTACTTC

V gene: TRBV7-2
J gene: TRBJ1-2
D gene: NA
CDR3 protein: CASSFGGRVGYGYTF
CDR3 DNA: TGTGCCAGCAGCTTTGGGGGCAGGGTCGGCTATGGCTACACCTTC

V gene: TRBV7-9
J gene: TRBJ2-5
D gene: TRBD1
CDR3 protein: CASSSLPPGTGKLETQYF
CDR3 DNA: TGTGCCAGCAGCTCCCTCCCCCCTGGGACAGGGAAGTTGGAGACCCAGTACTTC

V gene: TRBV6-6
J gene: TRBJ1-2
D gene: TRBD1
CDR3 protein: CASSPPGQGANGYTF
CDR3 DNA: TGTGCCAGCAGTCCCCCGGGACAGGGGGCAAATGGCTACACCTTC

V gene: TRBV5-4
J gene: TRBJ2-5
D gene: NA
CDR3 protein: CASSLGGTGGETQYF
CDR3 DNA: TGTGCCAGCAGCTTGGGGGGGACCGGGGGAGAGACCCAGTACTTC

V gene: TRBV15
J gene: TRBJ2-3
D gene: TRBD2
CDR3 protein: CATSRVDGRVISTDTQYF
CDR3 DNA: TGTGCCACCAGCAGAGTAGACGGGAGGGTAATTAGCACAGATACGCAGTATTTT

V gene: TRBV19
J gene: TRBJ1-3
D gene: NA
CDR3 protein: CASIADGNTIYF
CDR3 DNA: TGTGCCAGTATAGCGGACGGAAACACCATATATTTT

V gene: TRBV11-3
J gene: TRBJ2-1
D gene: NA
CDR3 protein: CASSLRSDEQFF
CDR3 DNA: TGTGCCAGCAGCTTACGGAGCGATGAGCAGTTCTTC

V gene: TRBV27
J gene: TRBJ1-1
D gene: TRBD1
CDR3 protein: CASSWTGGGTEAFF
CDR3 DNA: TGTGCCAGCAGTTGGACAGGGGGAGGGACTGAAGCTTTCTTT

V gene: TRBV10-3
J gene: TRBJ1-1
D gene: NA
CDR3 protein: CAISDSTTEAFF
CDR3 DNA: TGTGCCATCAGTGACAGTACCACTGAAGCTTTCTTT

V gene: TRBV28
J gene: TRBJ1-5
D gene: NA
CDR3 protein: CASSLGLSNQPQHF
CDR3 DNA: TGTGCCAGTAGTTTGGGGCTGAGCAATCAGCCCCAGCATTTT

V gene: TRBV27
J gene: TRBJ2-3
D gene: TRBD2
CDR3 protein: CASSLASGGGDTQYF
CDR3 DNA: TGTGCCAGCAGTTTAGCTAGCGGGGGGGGAGATACGCAGTATTTT

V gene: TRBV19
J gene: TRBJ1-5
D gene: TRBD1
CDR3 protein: CASSKRQGRTFNNQPQHF
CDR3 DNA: TGTGCCAGTAGTAAGCGACAGGGGAGAACATTTAACAATCAGCCCCAGCATTTT

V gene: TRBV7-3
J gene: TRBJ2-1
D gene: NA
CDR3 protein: CASSLVRARSNEQFF
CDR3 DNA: TGTGCCAGCAGCCTGGTCAGGGCTAGAAGCAATGAGCAGTTCTTC

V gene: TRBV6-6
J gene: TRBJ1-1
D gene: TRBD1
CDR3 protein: CASSLTGGKTEAFF
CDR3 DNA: TGTGCCAGCAGCTTAACAGGGGGCAAAACTGAAGCTTTCTTT

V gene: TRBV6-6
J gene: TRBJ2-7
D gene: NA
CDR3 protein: CASRRGTGKGEQYF
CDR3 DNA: TGTGCCAGCAGGCGAGGAACAGGTAAAGGCGAGCAGTACTTC

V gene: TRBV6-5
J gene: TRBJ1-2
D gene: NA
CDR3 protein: CASRRSVGPLSYTF
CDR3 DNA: TGTGCCAGCAGGCGCTCGGTGGGGCCTTTAAGCTACACCTTC

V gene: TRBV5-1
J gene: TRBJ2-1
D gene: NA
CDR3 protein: CASSLVVQGYNEQFF
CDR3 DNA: TGCGCCAGCAGCTTGGTAGTCCAGGGGTACAATGAGCAGTTCTTC

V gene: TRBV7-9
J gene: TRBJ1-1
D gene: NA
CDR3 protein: CASSPPSTNTEAFF
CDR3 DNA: TGTGCCAGCAGCCCTCCCTCGACTAACACTGAAGCTTTCTTT

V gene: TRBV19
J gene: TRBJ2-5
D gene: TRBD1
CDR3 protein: CASKGASTGAETQYF
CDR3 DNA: TGTGCCAGCAAAGGGGCCTCGACAGGGGCGGAGACCCAGTACTTC

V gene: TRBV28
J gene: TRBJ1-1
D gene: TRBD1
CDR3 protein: CASSLTGGAEAFF
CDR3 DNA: TGTGCCAGCAGTTTAACAGGGGGGGCTGAAGCTTTCTTT

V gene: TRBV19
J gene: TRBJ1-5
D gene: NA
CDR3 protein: CASSIEGFSNQPQHF
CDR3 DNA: TGTGCCAGTAGTATTGAGGGATTCAGCAATCAGCCCCAGCATTTT

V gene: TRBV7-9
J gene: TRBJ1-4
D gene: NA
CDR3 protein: CASTPGQNEKLFF
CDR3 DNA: TGTGCCAGCACCCCGGGACAAAATGAAAAACTGTTTTTT

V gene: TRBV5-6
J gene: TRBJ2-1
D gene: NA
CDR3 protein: CASSYYRVYNEQFF
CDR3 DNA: TGTGCCAGCAGCTACTACCGCGTATACAATGAGCAGTTCTTC

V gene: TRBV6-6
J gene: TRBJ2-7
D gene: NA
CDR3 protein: CASSTHREYEQYF
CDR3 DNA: TGTGCCAGCAGCACGCACAGGGAATACGAGCAGTACTTC

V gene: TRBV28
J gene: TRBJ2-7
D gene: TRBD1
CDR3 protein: CASSLSPGQVEQYF
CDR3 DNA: TGTGCCAGCAGTCTCTCCCCGGGACAGGTCGAGCAGTACTTC

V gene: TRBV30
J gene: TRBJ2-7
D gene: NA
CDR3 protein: CAWSTWGQPRYEQYF
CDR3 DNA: TGTGCCTGGAGTACGTGGGGACAACCGAGGTACGAGCAGTACTTC

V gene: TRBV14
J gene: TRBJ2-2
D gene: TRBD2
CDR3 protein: CASSDFSGSVGELFF
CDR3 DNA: TGTGCCAGCAGCGATTTTAGCGGGAGTGTCGGGGAGCTGTTTTTT

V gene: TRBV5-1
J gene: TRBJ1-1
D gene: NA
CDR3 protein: CASSLGGTQNTEAFF
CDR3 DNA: TGCGCCAGCAGCTTGGGGGGCACTCAGAACACTGAAGCTTTCTTT

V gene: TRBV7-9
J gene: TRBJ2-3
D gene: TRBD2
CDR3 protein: CASSLLSGRTDTQYF
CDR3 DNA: TGTGCCAGCAGCTTACTTAGCGGGAGAACAGATACGCAGTATTTT

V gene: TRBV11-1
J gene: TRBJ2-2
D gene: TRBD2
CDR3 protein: CASMSGGRNTGELFF
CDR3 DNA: TGTGCCAGCATGAGCGGGGGGAGGAACACCGGGGAGCTGTTTTTT

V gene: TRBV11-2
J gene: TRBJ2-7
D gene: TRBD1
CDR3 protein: CASSGGDREADEQYF
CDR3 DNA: TGTGCCAGCAGCGGGGGGGACAGGGAGGCGGACGAGCAGTACTTC

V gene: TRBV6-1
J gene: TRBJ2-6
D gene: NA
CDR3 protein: CASSEQNSGANVLTF
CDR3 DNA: TGTGCCAGCAGTGAACAGAACTCTGGGGCCAACGTCCTGACTTTC

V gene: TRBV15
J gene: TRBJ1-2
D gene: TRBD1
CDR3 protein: CATSRDRTGAYGYTF
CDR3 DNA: TGTGCCACCAGCAGAGATCGGACAGGGGCCTATGGCTACACCTTC

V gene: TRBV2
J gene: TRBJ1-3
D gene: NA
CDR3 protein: CASSRQALSGNTIYF
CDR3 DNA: TGTGCCAGCAGTCGCCAGGCCCTCTCTGGAAACACCATATATTTT

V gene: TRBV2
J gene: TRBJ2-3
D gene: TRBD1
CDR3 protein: CASSEQGAADTQYF
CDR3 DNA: TGTGCCAGCAGTGAGCAGGGGGCGGCAGATACGCAGTATTTT

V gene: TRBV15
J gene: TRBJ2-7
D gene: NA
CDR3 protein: CATSREGRVDEQYF
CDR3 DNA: TGTGCCACCAGCAGAGAGGGCAGGGTAGACGAGCAGTACTTC

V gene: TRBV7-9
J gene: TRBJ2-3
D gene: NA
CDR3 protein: CASSLLDTQYF
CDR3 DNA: TGTGCCAGCAGCTTACTAGATACGCAGTATTTT

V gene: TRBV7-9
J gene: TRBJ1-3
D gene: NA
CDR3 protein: CASTGNALDTIYF
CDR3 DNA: TGTGCCAGCACCGGTAACGCCTTAGACACCATATATTTT

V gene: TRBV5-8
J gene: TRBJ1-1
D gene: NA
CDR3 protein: CASSSGAGGRSGNTEAFF
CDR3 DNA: TGTGCCAGCAGCTCCGGTGCGGGGGGCAGATCAGGGAACACTGAAGCTTTCTTT

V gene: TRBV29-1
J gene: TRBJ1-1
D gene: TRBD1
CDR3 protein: CSVERFRDREAFF
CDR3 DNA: TGCAGCGTTGAAAGATTTCGGGACAGGGAAGCTTTCTTT